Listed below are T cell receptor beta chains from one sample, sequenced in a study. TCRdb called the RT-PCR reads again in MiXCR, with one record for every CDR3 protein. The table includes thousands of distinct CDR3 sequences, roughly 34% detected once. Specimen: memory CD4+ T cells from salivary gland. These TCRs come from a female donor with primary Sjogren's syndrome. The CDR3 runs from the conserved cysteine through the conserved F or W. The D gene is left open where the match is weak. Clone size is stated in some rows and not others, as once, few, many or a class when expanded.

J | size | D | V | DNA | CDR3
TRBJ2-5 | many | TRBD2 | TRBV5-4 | TGTGCCAGCGCCCCGGGGGGACGAGGAGGAGAGACCCAGTACTTC | CASAPGGRGGETQYF
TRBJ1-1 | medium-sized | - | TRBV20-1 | TGCAGTGCTAGAGAGGTTACTACTGAAGCTTTCTTT | CSAREVTTEAFF
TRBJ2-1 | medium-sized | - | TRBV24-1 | TGTGCCACCAGTGACCTCAGGGGATCCTACAATGAGCAGTTCTTC | CATSDLRGSYNEQFF
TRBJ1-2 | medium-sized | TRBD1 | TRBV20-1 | TGCAGTGCTCCGGGACAGGGGAAGTATGGCTACACCTTC | CSAPGQGKYGYTF
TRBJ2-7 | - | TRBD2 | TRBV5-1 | TGCGCCAGCAGCTTGGTTCTAGCGGCCGAGCAGTACTTC | CASSLVLAAEQYF
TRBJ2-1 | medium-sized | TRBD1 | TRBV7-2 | TGTGCCAGCAGCTGGGACAGGGGGCTGTACAATGAGCAGTTCTTC | CASSWDRGLYNEQFF
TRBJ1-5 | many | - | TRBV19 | TGTGCCAGTAGTATTCAACAGGGCAATCAGCCCCAGCATTTT | CASSIQQGNQPQHF
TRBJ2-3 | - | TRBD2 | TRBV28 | TGTGCCAGCAGTGCTAGGGGGACTAGCGGGGTCAGCACAGATACGCAGTATTTT | CASSARGTSGVSTDTQYF
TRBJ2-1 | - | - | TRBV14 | TGTGCCAGCAGCCAATTAAGGGTTATCTCCAATGAGCAGTTCTTC | CASSQLRVISNEQFF
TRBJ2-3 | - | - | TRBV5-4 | TGTGCCAGCAGCTGGGACCCGTCCGGGGACACAGATACGCAGTATTTT | CASSWDPSGDTDTQYF
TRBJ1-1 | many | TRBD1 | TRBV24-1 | TGTGCCACCAGTGGGGACAGCGAGGGCACTGAAGCTTTCTTT | CATSGDSEGTEAFF
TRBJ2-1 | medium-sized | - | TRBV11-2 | TGTGCCAGCAGCGAAAAACGGAATGAGCAGTTCTTC | CASSEKRNEQFF
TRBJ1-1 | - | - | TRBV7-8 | TGTGCCAGCAGCTCCAGGACTACAGGAGGCACTGAAGCTTTCTTT | CASSSRTTGGTEAFF
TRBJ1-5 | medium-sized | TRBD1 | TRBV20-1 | TGCAGTGCTGCTACCGGGACAGGGCTTAGCAATCAGCCCCAGCATTTT | CSAATGTGLSNQPQHF
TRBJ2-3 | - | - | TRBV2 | TGTGCCAGCAGTGGCTCGAACACCGGGGGCACAGATACGCAGTATTTT | CASSGSNTGGTDTQYF
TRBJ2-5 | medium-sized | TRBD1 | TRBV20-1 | TGCAGTGCGCGGACAGGGATTGGGGAGACCCAGTACTTC | CSARTGIGETQYF
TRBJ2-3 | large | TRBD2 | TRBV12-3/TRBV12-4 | TGTGCCAGCAGTTCCCGGACTAGCGGGGGTTTGGGGACGCAGTATTTT | CASSSRTSGGLGTQYF
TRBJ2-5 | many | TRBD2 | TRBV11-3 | TGTGCCAGCAGCTCCACTAGCGTCGGGACCCAGTACTTC | CASSSTSVGTQYF
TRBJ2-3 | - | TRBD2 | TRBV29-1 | TGCAGCGTGAGGGGACTAGCGGACTCCTACAATGAGCAGTATTTT | CSVRGLADSYNEQYF
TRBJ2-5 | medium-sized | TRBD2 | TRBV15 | TGTGCCACCAGCAGAGATTTCCTAGCGGGGGGGCAGGAGACCCAGTACTTC | CATSRDFLAGGQETQYF
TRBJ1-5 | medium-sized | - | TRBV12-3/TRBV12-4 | TGTGCCAGCAGACAACAGGGTAAGGACAATCAGCCCCAGCATTTT | CASRQQGKDNQPQHF
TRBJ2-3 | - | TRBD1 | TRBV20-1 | TGCAGTGCTAGAGATTCAATAGGGACAGGGTTAACAGATACGCAGTATTTT | CSARDSIGTGLTDTQYF
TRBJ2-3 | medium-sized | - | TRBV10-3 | TGTGCCACAGAATCCGGTTTTCTAAGCACAGATACGCAGTATTTT | CATESGFLSTDTQYF
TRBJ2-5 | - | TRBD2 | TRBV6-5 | TGTGCCAGCATCGGGACTAGCGGGGGGCCCCAAGAGACCCAGTACTTC | CASIGTSGGPQETQYF
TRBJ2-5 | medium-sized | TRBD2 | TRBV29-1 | TGCAGCGTTGCAGGAGCGGGAGGGGGAGAGACCCAGTACTTC | CSVAGAGGGETQYF
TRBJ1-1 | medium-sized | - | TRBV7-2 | TGTGCCAGCAGCTTAGCCTCGGGGATGAACACTGAAGCTTTCTTT | CASSLASGMNTEAFF